The rows below give T cell receptor beta chains drawn from one sample of a study of blood T cell repertoires in COVID-19. Measured with immunoSEQ multiplex PCR; TCRdb has only the in-frame clones, and not every one. The sample lists about 67,000 clones; more than 75% were seen once. The specimen was peripheral blood. These receptor sequences come from a man aged 45-65 years with active COVID-19. CDR3s include the opening cysteine and the closing phenylalanine or tryptophan. Fields, in order: clone size, J gene, D gene, V gene, CDR3 length, CDR3 DNA, CDR3 protein. D genes are given only for firm matches. Rows may omit the clone size; those that give it use once, few, many or a size class.

NA | TRBJ2-7 | TRBD2 | TRBV6-2/TRBV6-3 | 15 | TGTGCCAGCAGTTACAGGCGGGAGGGCCCCTACGAGCAGTACTTC | CASSYRREGPYEQYF
NA | TRBJ2-7 | NA | TRBV6-5 | 14 | TGTGCCAGCAGTTATTCCCCGGGGAACTACGAGCAGTACTTC | CASSYSPGNYEQYF
NA | TRBJ2-2 | NA | TRBV4-2 | 17 | TGTGCCAGCAGCCAAACCAAAGGGACAACGAACACCGGGGAGCTGTTTTTT | CASSQTKGTTNTGELFF
NA | TRBJ2-1 | TRBD1 | TRBV3-1/TRBV3-2 | 17 | TGTGCCAGCAGCACCCTTACCGGGACAGGGGACAACAATGAGCAGTTCTTC | CASSTLTGTGDNNEQFF
once | TRBJ2-2 | TRBD1 | TRBV9 | 15 | TGTGCCAGCAGCCCTAGACAGGGGGGCACCGGGGAGCTGTTTTTT | CASSPRQGGTGELFF
NA | TRBJ2-1 | NA | TRBV5-1 | 15 | TGCGCCAGCAGCGACGCGACAGGTCTATACAATGAGCAGTTCTTC | CASSDATGLYNEQFF
once | TRBJ1-2 | TRBD1 | TRBV27 | 16 | TGTGCCAGCAGTTTTGACAGGGGAAGGGGAGTACGTGGCTACACCTTC | CASSFDRGRGVRGYTF
NA | TRBJ2-7 | TRBD2 | TRBV27 | 16 | TGTGCCAGCAGCCACCCTAGCGGGAGTCTGGCCTACGAGCAGTACTTC | CASSHPSGSLAYEQYF
NA | TRBJ2-7 | TRBD2 | TRBV3-1/TRBV3-2 | 16 | TGTGCCAGCAGCTCGCGGACTAGCGGGAACTCCTACGAGCAGTACTTC | CASSSRTSGNSYEQYF
NA | TRBJ1-2 | TRBD1 | TRBV3-1/TRBV3-2 | 14 | TGTGCCAGCAGCCATGGACAGGGCTCGCGTGGCTACACCTTC | CASSHGQGSRGYTF
NA | TRBJ1-6 | NA | TRBV4-1 | 14 | TGCGCCAGCAGCCAGGGGACATCGGCCTCACCCCTCCACTTT | CASSQGTSASPLHF
medium-sized | TRBJ2-7 | TRBD1 | TRBV28 | 16 | TGTGCCAGCAGTGAAACCGGGACAGGCGATTCCTACGAGCAGTACTTC | CASSETGTGDSYEQYF
NA | TRBJ1-1 | TRBD1 | TRBV5-6 | 14 | TGTGCCAGCAGCCCCAGGGGGCGGAACACTGAAGCTTTCTTT | CASSPRGRNTEAFF
NA | TRBJ1-1 | TRBD1 | TRBV2 | 12 | TGTGCCAGCCGGGACAGGGGGCCAGAAGCTTTCTTT | CASRDRGPEAFF
NA | TRBJ2-5 | TRBD2 | TRBV6-2/TRBV6-3 | 15 | TGTGCCAGCAGCCGGGGACTAGCGGGAATTGAGACCCAGTACTTC | CASSRGLAGIETQYF
NA | TRBJ1-5 | TRBD1 | TRBV27 | 16 | TGTGCCAGCAGTCTGACAGGGGGCCGGAGCAATCAGCCCCAGCATTTT | CASSLTGGRSNQPQHF
NA | TRBJ1-2 | TRBD1 | TRBV28 | 14 | TGTGCCAGCAGTACCCAGACAGGGGGGTATGGCTACACCTTC | CASSTQTGGYGYTF
NA | TRBJ2-3 | TRBD2 | TRBV28 | 14 | TGTGCCAGCAGCTTCAGCGGGGTGGGAGATACGCAGTATTTT | CASSFSGVGDTQYF
NA | TRBJ2-5 | NA | TRBV18 | 13 | TGTGCCAGCTCACCGGGCAGGAAAGAGACCCAGTACTTC | CASSPGRKETQYF
NA | TRBJ2-7 | TRBD1 | TRBV6-1 | 12 | TGTGCCAGCAGTGAACGGGACAGTAAGCAGTACTTC | CASSERDSKQYF
NA | TRBJ2-1 | NA | TRBV7-3 | 15 | TGTGCCAGCAGCCCTCTTAGTAGCAGCCCCCATGAGCAGTTCTTC | CASSPLSSSPHEQFF
NA | TRBJ1-2 | TRBD1 | TRBV5-1 | 17 | TGCGCCAGCAGCTATTACCTCCTTGGACAGGGGGCGGGTGGCTACACCTTC | CASSYYLLGQGAGGYTF
NA | TRBJ2-7 | NA | TRBV27 | 14 | TGTGCCAGCAGTTCCTTTGACAGGCCCTACGAGCAGTACTTC | CASSSFDRPYEQYF
once | TRBJ1-2 | NA | TRBV5-1 | 16 | TGCGCCAGCAGCTTGCCCCACAGGAATACTAACTATGGCTACACCTTC | CASSLPHRNTNYGYTF
NA | TRBJ1-4 | NA | TRBV19 | 15 | TGTGCCAGTACCCCTGATCAGGGGACTAATGAAAAACTGTTTTTT | CASTPDQGTNEKLFF
once | TRBJ1-2 | TRBD1 | TRBV19 | 15 | TGTGCCAGTAAAGATGCCAGGGGGCATAACTATGGCTACACCTTC | CASKDARGHNYGYTF
NA | TRBJ1-6 | NA | TRBV9 | 16 | TGTGCCAGCAGCGCCCCCGTACAGGGCCTAAGTTCGCCCCTCCACTTT | CASSAPVQGLSSPLHF
NA | TRBJ2-1 | TRBD2 | TRBV5-4 | 15 | TGTGCCAGCAGCTACGGGGGGACTAAATACAATGAGCAGTTCTTC | CASSYGGTKYNEQFF